This T cell receptor beta chain stems from a study of cytomegalovirus exposure and HLA in healthy donors. Note on this clone: Its antigen is as yet unknown.

General study points: Among TCR beta chains, those listed as cytomegalovirus-associated numbered about 160.

The PCR was carried out with 60 Vbeta primers and 13 Jbeta primers. TCRdb's table, derived via immunoSEQ multiplex PCR, lists solely in-frame clones and lacks some. The profile shows about 140,000 clones, roughly three quarters of them singletons. The sample consisted of PBMCs. The sequence came from a woman in her 50s in good health and CMV-seronegative.

DNA of the CDR3: TGTGCCACCAAGGACAGCCCCCGGAATGAGCAGTTCTTC. Amino acids: CATKDSPRNEQFF. The gene calls are TRBV19 and TRBJ2-1; possible D gene TRBD1, 6 bases. The V end lost 10 bases, the J end lost 7 bases, and 17 bases lay between the germline ends. Germline V gives CDR1 LNHDA, CDR2 SQIVND (reference sequence). This CDR3 spans 13 amino acids.